The next 29 T cell receptor beta chains were all read from a single sample in a study of type 1 regulatory T cells. MiXCR was run by TCRdb on the reads, yielding one entry per CDR3 protein. The sample holds 20,000 to 25,000 distinct CDR3 sequences, around 43% seen once. These receptors' targets are unknown. The material sequenced was cultured T cells, either the whole culture or a sorted T cell fraction (not recorded which). The origin of the receptors is a human donor in good health.

Relative to its sample, this clonotype is medium-sized (0.01 to 0.1%). The chain joins TRBV12-3 or TRBV12-4 to TRBJ1-3; D may be TRBD1 (5 bases). The V gene lost 0 bases and the J gene lost 1 base, with 10 bases spanning the gap. This CDR3 comprises 16 residues. The CDR3 DNA sequence: TGTGCCAGCAGTTTAGCGGGGGGGAGATCTGGAAACACCATATATTTT. Translated, it gives CASSLAGGRSGNTIYF.

In this sample, this clonotype is medium-sized. This chain joins TRBV5-1 and TRBJ2-3; TRBD2 might be the D (5 bases). This CDR3 contains 16 residues. Per germline, CDR1 SGHRS and CDR2 YFSETQ. V lost 4 bases and J 6 bases, leaving 21 bases between the germline ends. The chain's CDR3 is CASSPPLVEESDTQYF. For the CDR3, the DNA is TGCGCCAGCAGCCCCCCCCTCGTGGAGGAGTCGGATACGCAGTATTTT.

The V gene is TRBV10-3, the J gene TRBJ1-2, with D possibly TRBD1 on 5 matching bases. This CDR3 spans 15 amino acids. Trimming stripped 11 bases from V and 3 bases from J, with 22 bases between. Germline values: CDR1 ENHRY, CDR2 SYGVKD. The CDR3 reads CASQTFNSRDYGYTF. For the CDR3, the DNA is TGTGCCTCTCAAACCTTCAATTCCAGGGACTATGGCTACACCTTC.

This clonotype occurred a few times. J is TRBJ2-7 and V is TRBV11-1, with 11 bases identical to TRBD2. The CDR3 covers 15 residues. Per the germline V gene, CDR1 is SGHAT and CDR2 is FQDESV (reference sequence). V lost 5 bases to trimming and J lost 0 bases; unmatched junction nucleotides: 3. The CDR3 region is CASSGGLAVSYEQYF. CDR3 nucleotide sequence: TGTGCCAGCAGCGGGGGACTAGCGGTCTCCTACGAGCAGTACTTC.

The rearrangement links TRBV6-6 to TRBJ1-1; the D is unclear. The CDR3 consists of 14 residues. Per the germline V gene, CDR1 is MNHNY and CDR2 is SVGAGI (reference sequence). V lost 8 bases, J lost 4 bases, and 17 bases lay in between. The CDR3 nucleotides read TGTGCCAGCGTTCGGATCGGGAGTACCACTGAAGCTTTCTTT. The encoded protein is CASVRIGSTTEAFF.

This chain uses TRBV5-1 with TRBJ1-1, with 9 bases matching TRBD1. With 4 bases clipped from V and 6 bases from J, the junction kept 4 bases outside the gene matches. This CDR3 is 13 amino acids long. Germline CDR1 is SGHRS and CDR2 is YFSETQ. CDR3 sequence: CASSIGQGPEAFF. The CDR3 coding sequence is TGCGCCAGCAGCATCGGACAGGGGCCTGAAGCTTTCTTT.

A few counts support this clonotype. This chain joins TRBV19 and TRBJ1-2; D ambiguous. Germline-derived CDR1 and CDR2 are LNHDA and SQIVND (reference sequence). The germline V and J ends were trimmed by 2 bases and 1 base, with 5 bases remaining between them. The CDR3 is 13 amino acids. CDR3 nucleotide sequence: TGTGCCAGTAGTATAAACAGTAACTATGGCTACACCTTC. Residues: CASSINSNYGYTF. Drawing the rest from reference TRBV19 and TRBJ1-2, the complete variable domain is DGGITQSPKYLFRKEGQNVTLSCEQNLNHDAMYWYRQDPGQGLRLIYYSQIVNDFQKGDIAEGYSVSREKKESFPLTVTSAQKNPTAFYLCASSINSNYGYTFGSGTRLTVV.

The CDR3 region is CASSLGGQRKTGELFF. For the CDR3, the DNA is TGTGCCAGCAGCTTAGGGGGGCAGCGGAAGACCGGGGAGCTGTTTTTT. This chain uses TRBV7-2 with TRBJ2-2, with TRBD1 as a possible D gene (6 bases). The CDR3 is made up of 16 amino acids. Trimming took off 1 base at V and 5 bases at J, with 14 bases between the two ends. CDR1 is SGHTA, CDR2 FQGNSA, per germline.

The V and J genes are TRBV20-1 and TRBJ1-2; TRBD1 matches at 8 bases. CDR1 and CDR2 from the germline V gene are DFQATT and SNEGSKA (reference sequence). CDR3 length: 16 residues. The V and J ends lost 1 base and 4 bases, in that order; junction bases with no gene match: 11. CDR3 sequence: CSARGSGGRGPYGYTF. For the CDR3, the DNA is TGCAGTGCTAGAGGTTCGGGTGGCAGGGGGCCCTATGGCTACACCTTC.

To note about this clonotype: One end of the junction fails to match germline, which may point to a read error. This chain joins TRBV3-1 and TRBJ1-1; perhaps TRBD1 as D (5 bases). The CDR3 loop spans 14 amino acids. CDR1 and CDR2 from the germline V gene are LGHDT and YNNKEL (reference sequence). The CDR3 coding sequence is TGTGCCAGCAGCCTACGGGGGGGGAACATTGAAGCTTTCTTT. This gives the protein CASSLRGGNIEAFF.

The genes are TRBV15 and TRBJ1-6; D perhaps matches TRBD1 (5 bases). Germline V gene data show CDR1 as LNHNV and CDR2 as YYDKDF (reference sequence). Trimming took 3 bases from V and 0 from J, leaving 12 bases between them. The CDR3 extends over 17 amino acids. The CDR3 DNA sequence: TGTGCCACCAGCAGCCTAGGGACGAGCTCCTATAATTCACCCCTCCACTTT. This encodes CATSSLGTSSYNSPLHF.

This clonotype was detected a few times. The chain joins TRBV7-9 to TRBJ2-4, with unresolved D. The CDR3 contains 15 residues. Germline V CDR1 and CDR2: SEHNR, FQNEAQ (reference sequence). Trimming took 5 bases from V and 0 from J, leaving 11 bases between them. CDR3 DNA: TGTGCCAGCAGCCCTATCGGTGTAGCCAAAAACATTCAGTACTTC. It codes for CASSPIGVAKNIQYF. Full variable domain (missing parts from reference TRBV7-9 and TRBJ2-4): DTGVSQNPRHKITKRGQNVTFRCDPISEHNRLYWYRQTLGQGPEFLTYFQNEAQLEKSRLLSDRFSAERPKGSFSTLEIQRTEQGDSAMYLCASSPIGVAKNIQYFGAGTRLSVL.

V usage is TRBV3-2 and J usage is TRBJ2-5; no DNA check was done on the table's D call, TRBD2. TRBV3-2 is listed as a pseudogene. This CDR3 has 17 amino acids. The CDR3 nucleotides are TGTGCCAGCAGAATCAGCGGTGGTGGGCAGGAGGGGAAGACCCAGTACTTC. As protein: CASRISGGGQEGKTQYF.

The gene calls are TRBV12-3 or TRBV12-4 and TRBJ1-2; no firm D call. V was cut by 3 bases and J by 6 bases, with 14 bases left in between. The CDR3 is 14 residues long. CDR3 bases: TGTGCCAGCAGTTTCTACGGTGGTGGGAATGGCTACACCTTC. Translation gives CASSFYGGGNGYTF.

This clonotype qualifies as medium-sized. CDR3 in amino acids: CASSLGLGQGNYEQYF. CDR3 sequence (DNA): TGTGCCAGCAGCTTAGGTCTGGGACAGGGGAACTACGAGCAGTACTTC. The gene calls are TRBV7-8 and TRBJ2-7; 10 nucleotides agree with TRBD1. The CDR3 loop spans 16 amino acids. Germline CDR1 SGHVS, CDR2 FQNEAQ. J was trimmed by 3 bases and V by 1 base; bases with no gene match: 6.

The J gene is TRBJ2-5, the V gene TRBV10-3; possible D gene TRBD2, 5 bases. The CDR3 runs 14 residues. V lost 2 bases and J lost 3, with 10 bases in between. CDR1 is ENHRY, CDR2 SYGVKD, per germline. This CDR3 is CAISEPGKKETQYF. The CDR3 DNA sequence: TGTGCCATCAGTGAGCCGGGGAAAAAAGAGACCCAGTACTTC.

A note on this clonotype: At one of its ends the junction is not consistent with the germline gene, which may arise from a read error. The chain joins TRBV3-1 to TRBJ1-1; possible D gene TRBD1, 5 bases. The CDR3 is 13 amino acids. From germline, CDR1 is LGHDT and CDR2 YNNKEL (reference sequence). This chain's CDR3 is CASSFRAGTEALF. CDR3 DNA sequence: TGTGCCAGCAGCTTCAGGGCGGGAACTGAAGCTCTCTTT.

This clonotype was seen a single time. The chain is built from TRBV7-2 and TRBJ2-2; D gene unclear. Germline V gene lookup returns CDR1 SGHTA and CDR2 FQGNSA. The ends were cut back, 5 bases at V and 6 bases at J, with 13 bases in the middle. The CDR3 loop spans 14 amino acids. CDR3 in amino acids: CASSPPSRAGELFF. CDR3 sequence (DNA): TGTGCCAGCAGCCCACCTAGTAGGGCCGGGGAGCTGTTTTTT. Full variable domain (outside the CDR3, taken from reference TRBV7-2 and TRBJ2-2): GAGVSQSPSNKVTEKGKDVELRCDPISGHTALYWYRQSLGQGLEFLIYFQGNSAPDKSGLPSDRFSAERTGGSVSTLTIQRTQQEDSAVYLCASSPPSRAGELFFGEGSRLTVL.

Of note for this clonotype: Given a much more abundant clone one base away, this may be a read error. This chain joins TRBV5-1 and TRBJ2-7, with D perhaps TRBD1 or TRBD2 (5 bases each). This CDR3 region has 16 residues. CDR1 is SGHRS, CDR2 YFSETQ, per germline. V was pared by 4 bases and J by 7 bases, with 24 bases between. CDR3 nucleotides: TGCGCCAGCAGCCGACTATCCGGGGCTAGCCCTCGGGAGCAGTACTTC. Protein sequence: CASSRLSGASPREQYF.

The sample holds one count of this clonotype. The gene calls are TRBV12-3 or TRBV12-4 and TRBJ2-7, with D hard to call. V lost 5 bases to trimming and J lost 2 bases, with 10 bases between them. The length of the CDR3 is 13 residues. DNA for the CDR3: TGTGCCAGCAGTAAGACACCCACCTACGAGCAGTACTTC. It translates to CASSKTPTYEQYF.

V and J are TRBV7-6 and TRBJ1-3, with 9 nucleotides matching TRBD1. Germline CDR1 SGHVS, CDR2 FNYEAQ. The CDR3 is 15 residues long. V dropped 4 bases and J dropped 3; count of bases not matched to a gene: 4. CDR3 sequence reads: CASSSGQGDGNTIYF. The CDR3 DNA sequence: TGTGCCAGCAGCTCGGGACAGGGCGATGGAAACACCATATATTTT.

The chain is built from TRBV5-5 and TRBJ2-2; D may be TRBD1 or TRBD2 (6 bases each). Germline values: CDR1 SGHKS, CDR2 YYEKEE (reference sequence). The CDR3 sequence is 16 residues long. The V end was cut by 4 bases, the J end by 4 bases, with 17 bases between. CDR3 nucleotides: TGTGCCAGCAGCGCCCCGGGGGCCCCGTTCACCGGGGAGCTGTTTTTT. Translation: CASSAPGAPFTGELFF.

In this sample, this clonotype turned up many times. CDR3 amino acids: CASSQPGGSAEAFF. In DNA form, the CDR3 reads TGTGCCAGCAGCCAGCCGGGTGGGAGTGCTGAAGCTTTCTTT. This sequence joins TRBV3-1 and TRBJ1-1; unclear D gene. This CDR3 comprises 14 residues. Trimming took 3 bases from V and 6 from J, leaving 14 bases between them. Germline CDR1 LGHDT, CDR2 YNNKEL (reference sequence).

This clonotype showed up just a few times. This sequence joins TRBV6-6 and TRBJ1-2, with TRBD1 matching over 7 bases. The V segment lost 0 bases and the J segment 3 bases; nucleotides outside the gene matches: 1. The CDR3 length is 14 residues. Looked up from germline, CDR1 is MNHNY and CDR2 is SVGAGI (reference sequence). CDR3 in amino acids: CASSYSTGYYGYTF. CDR3 bases: TGTGCCAGCAGTTACTCGACAGGGTACTATGGCTACACCTTC.

This clonotype has just a few counts. The J gene is TRBJ2-2, the V gene TRBV7-9, with 8 positions matching TRBD1. V was clipped by 2 bases and J by 5 bases; unmatched bases: 7. This CDR3 is built from 16 residues. Germline V gene lookup returns CDR1 SEHNR and CDR2 FQNEAQ (reference sequence). The CDR3 region is CASSLQGAIRTGELFF. The CDR3 DNA reads as TGTGCCAGCAGCTTACAGGGGGCGATACGAACCGGGGAGCTGTTTTTT.

This clonotype came up a few times. V gene TRBV20-1 combines with J gene TRBJ1-1, with no clear D. The germline V and J ends were trimmed by 3 bases and 6 bases, with 20 bases remaining between them. CDR1 and CDR2 (germline): DFQATT, SNEGSKA (reference sequence). The CDR3 has 15 residues. The CDR3 DNA is TGCAGTGCTAGGGCACTAATCGGACTCCCTCCTGAAGCTTTCTTT. It translates to CSARALIGLPPEAFF.

The chain employs TRBV7-2 and TRBJ1-6, with D uncertain. The V gene's germline CDR1 is SGHTA and CDR2 FQGNSA. This CDR3 contains 16 residues. V lost 4 bases and J 5 bases, leaving 15 bases between the germline ends. The CDR3 region is CASSSRPGRDNSPLHF. As DNA, the CDR3 is TGTGCCAGCAGCTCCCGTCCAGGCCGGGATAATTCACCCCTCCACTTT.

A word on this clonotype: A much larger clone lies a single base off, so this may be a read error. The V gene is TRBV10-3, the J gene TRBJ2-1, with 9 nucleotides matching TRBD1. The ends lost 8 bases at V and 1 base at J; junction bases unmatched: 3. From germline, CDR1 is ENHRY and CDR2 SYGVKD. The CDR3 is made up of 14 amino acids. This CDR3 reads CAIPGQGSYNEQFF. In DNA, the CDR3 is TGTGCCATCCCGGGACAGGGTTCCTACAATGAGCAGTTCTTC.

This clonotype is labeled medium-sized (0.01 to 0.1%). V gene TRBV7-2 combines with J gene TRBJ1-3, with D perhaps matching TRBD1 (6 bases). The CDR3 spans 15 residues. Trimming cost V 5 bases and J 3 bases, with 14 bases left between them. CDR1 and CDR2 from the germline V gene are SGHTA and FQGNSA. The CDR3 loop is CASSLEAGVGNTIYF. Here the CDR3 DNA reads TGTGCCAGCAGCCTAGAAGCAGGGGTTGGAAACACCATATATTTT.